One sample yielded the 5 T cell receptor beta chains listed below, sequenced in a study of blood T cell repertoires in COVID-19. The protocol was immunoSEQ multiplex PCR, while the TCRdb copy is restricted to in-frame clones and leaves out a portion. Among approximately 110,000 clones listed, under 75% were seen once. The sample comprised peripheral blood. These receptors all come from a man aged 80 or over with acute or convalescent COVID-19.

This clone was seen more than once but under ten times. The chain recombines TRBV2 with TRBJ1-4; weak D call: TRBD1 (5 bases). Germline V gene sequence: CDR1 SNHLY, CDR2 FYNNEI. V lost 7 bases and J lost 6, with 12 bases in between. The CDR3 length is 13 residues. The CDR3 coding sequence is TGTGCCAGCAAGGGAACAGGTCATGAAAAACTGTTTTTT. Protein: CASKGTGHEKLFF.

This clone has a single count. V is TRBV19 and J is TRBJ2-4, with 8 bases identical to TRBD1. Germline V gives CDR1 LNHDA, CDR2 SQIVND (reference sequence). J lost 3 bases, V lost 0 bases, and 7 bases had no gene match. The CDR3 is made up of 17 amino acids. The CDR3: CASSIDPGGAGKNIQYF. CDR3 nucleotides: TGTGCCAGTAGTATAGACCCAGGGGGCGCGGGCAAAAACATTCAGTACTTC.

In nucleotides, the CDR3 is TGTGCCAGTCGACTAGCGGGAGGGAAGAATGAGCAGTTCTTC. The encoded protein is CASRLAGGKNEQFF. V is TRBV6-5 and J is TRBJ2-1, with 14 bases matching TRBD2. V was pared by 9 bases and J by 7 bases, with 5 bases of the junction left unmatched. The CDR3 length is 14 residues. Per germline, CDR1 MNHEY and CDR2 SVGAGI.

The chain links TRBV12-3 or TRBV12-4 to TRBJ2-1, with D possibly matching TRBD1 (5 bases). The CDR3 is made up of 12 amino acids. Trimming cost V 4 bases and J 10 bases, with 11 bases left between them. The CDR3 region has the DNA TGTGCCAGCAGTTGGGTAGGGGTCGAGCAGTTCTTC. Encoded protein: CASSWVGVEQFF.

The chain has TRBV6-2 or TRBV6-3 and TRBJ2-3; 8 nucleotides match TRBD2. CDR3 length: 17 amino acids. Germline CDR1 reads MNHEY; CDR2 reads SVGEGT. V lost 5 bases to trimming and J lost 2 bases; unmatched junction nucleotides: 12. The CDR3 nucleotides read TGTGCCAGCAGTCCCCAAGGACTAGCACAATCCACAGATACGCAGTATTTT. Translating it yields CASSPQGLAQSTDTQYF.